This T cell receptor (beta chain) came from a study of regulatory T cells in long-lasting Graves disease (dated by TCRdb to the early 2020s). As for the study more broadly: Antithyroid drugs had been taken for less than 3 months by newly diagnosed Graves' disease patients. This study used TCR sequencing and RNA sequencing of peripheral blood to compare persistent Graves' disease patients against newly diagnosed Graves' disease patients. The study was conducted in China and was registered as a clinical trial. TCR sequencing covered 13 persistent and around 20 newly diagnosed Graves' disease patients, about 35 samples in total.

The sample's time point label, in plain terms: newly diagnosed GD, antithyroid drugs for less than 3 months. RNA was extracted from PBMCs in TRIzol for both TCR sequencing and RNA sequencing. The diagnosis of Graves' disease followed American Thyroid Association guidelines. Recruitment of patients was carried out at an endocrinology department in Xi'an, China. From each patient, 8 to 10 milliliters of peripheral blood was collected into an EDTA anticoagulant tube. Ficoll Paque Plus density gradient separation was used to isolate PBMCs, and no further T cell sorting was performed. An Agilent 2100 Bioanalyzer and agarose gel were used to check RNA quality, while a NanoDrop 2000 measured RNA concentration. Library creation used multiplex PCR. The sequencer listed for this sample is Illumina HiSeq 4000. To build TCR beta libraries, CDR3 regions were amplified by Arm-PCR using iRepertoire HTBI primers. Before sequencing, the PCR products went through gel purification. The study's processing was this. Across samples, 60 to 80 TRBV and 13 to 15 TRBJ segments were identified and used for gene usage analysis of CDR3 amino acid clonotypes. COPE and FqMerger were used to merge the filtered high-quality paired reads into contigs. BLAST was used to align contigs to IMGT TRBV, TRBD and TRBJ reference genes, and CDR3 was defined according to IMGT. Any clonotype with a frequency above 0.1% was classified as a highly expanded clone. Shannon entropy served as the measure of repertoire diversity, while the Gini coefficient captured V-J evenness. Clonotypes shared by more than one individual were considered public. Using fastp at Q25 and MiXCR, TCRdb reprocessed the public reads and kept productive beta chains. Rows merge per CDR3 protein into single entries with the most common DNA and genes. Here the V and J calls rest on TCRdb's processing, not on the authors' analysis. This sample has about 530,000 distinct CDR3 sequences in its table, and about 16% of those were observed once. Together, the top ten hold more than 20% of the sample.

The junction carries 11 bases between V and J, which are trimmed by 0 bases and 2 bases respectively. CDR3 length: 15 amino acids, cysteine to phenylalanine. Left in the record is the CDR3 DNA by itself, 45 bases read in frame from the first base. The CDR1 and CDR2 encoded by the germline V gene are SGHRS and YFSETQ. Study-wide conclusions, independent of this receptor: TRBV28, TRBJ1-2 and TRBJ2-5 were preferentially used in persistent disease, while TRBV20-1 and TRBJ2-1 were favored in newly diagnosed disease. Compared with newly diagnosed patients, persistent Graves' disease patients had lower TCR Shannon entropy and fewer highly expanded clones, which suggests clonal expansion. Sequencing and analysis were limited to the TCR beta chain. Patients with persistent disease shared more public clonotypes (under 3,000) than newly diagnosed patients did (around 1,000). The study examined only peripheral blood because the primary lesion, thyroid tissue, could not be accessed. The authors noted that the small sample size was a limitation that may lower accuracy.

This clonotype has just a few counts. Its cognate antigen has yet to be identified. It has no much larger one-base neighbor in the sample; base qualities were not kept. These data were also filed under a second study, of T cells in Graves' hyperthyroidism and ophthalmopathy. The second study's authors report: Stable Graves' hyperthyroidism was defined as the absence of progression to ophthalmopathy over 18 months of follow-up. Hyperthyroidism patients were aged 18 to 65 years and newly diagnosed, with disease duration of less than 2 months. Any patient with an uncontrolled infection, another autoimmune disease, pregnancy or lactation was excluded. Diagnoses were established on the basis of clinical symptoms, serum thyroxine and TRAb, thyroid ultrasound, and orbital computed tomography. For the first round of RT-PCR on the TCR CDR3, the HTBI primer set was used together with the Qiagen OneStep RT-PCR kit. Most expanded thyroid clonotypes (frequency above 0.001) were also detected in blood, suggesting blood repertoires may reflect thyroid immune responses. A 13 V-J signature model separated ophthalmopathy from stable hyperthyroidism, with 87.88% sensitivity and 81.08% specificity in cross-validation and 80%/75% in testing. During validation, the model predicted progression to ophthalmopathy a median of around 7 months ahead of onset, with roughly 65% sensitivity and about 75% specificity. TCR V-J signatures able to tell the groups apart were searched for in a discovery cohort of around 95 patients, of whom over 40 had Graves' ophthalmopathy and under 65 had stable Graves' hyperthyroidism. Whether ophthalmopathy could be predicted prospectively was tested in an independent validation cohort made up of under 20 hyperthyroidism patients plus 17 patients who later progressed to ophthalmopathy. The 95 to 100 discovery patients were randomly divided into training and test sets at a 7:3 ratio. The study also compared thyroid tissue and blood T-cell repertoires from a handful of Graves' hyperthyroidism patients. After blood sampling, hyperthyroidism patients were treated with methimazole at a starting dose of 30 mg daily, and ophthalmopathy patients were treated with high-dose intravenous methylprednisolone. Libraries were constructed in a second round of multiplex PCR, after which size selection and purification were carried out. Sequencing of the libraries was done on an Illumina HiSeq2000 using paired-end 100 bp reads. Raw data were processed with SOAPnuke, discarding reads with adapters, uncalled bases, mean Phred below 15, or no exact constant-primer or identifier match. COPE v1.2.5 was used to merge the high-quality paired reads, and each unique nucleotide sequence was defined as a clonotype. Clonotypes were aligned to IMGT TRBV, TRBD and TRBJ reference segments using MiTCR v1.1. Analysis was restricted to V-J combinations with a frequency above 0.0001, which covered over 98% of repertoires. A TCS score was defined as the ratio of F50 (clonal expansion) to E x V (chaos), with BLOSUM62-based TCRdist applied between CDR3 peptides within each V-J. Welch's t-statistics and random forest reduced fewer than 600 V-J features to 10 to 15, which were used in a naive Bayes classifier (R e1071). No statistical method was used to fix the sample size in advance, and group allocation was not hidden from the investigators. TCR Vbeta CDR3 sequencing of some 140 peripheral blood samples (over 40 ophthalmopathy, over 70 hyperthyroidism and around 17 progressor patients) is reported in the paper.

The sequencing used peripheral blood mononuclear cells (PBMCs), collected at new diagnosis, from a patient treated with antithyroid drugs. The sequence was collected from a woman aged 35 to 59 with Graves disease. Donor details come from another sample of the same person, matched by shared clones. The chain couples TRBV5-1 to TRBJ2-5; the D gene identity is not certain. The DNA reads as follows: TGCGCCAGCAGCTTGGTGGTAGGGTTACAAGAGACCCAGTACTTC. This encodes CASSLVVGLQETQYF.